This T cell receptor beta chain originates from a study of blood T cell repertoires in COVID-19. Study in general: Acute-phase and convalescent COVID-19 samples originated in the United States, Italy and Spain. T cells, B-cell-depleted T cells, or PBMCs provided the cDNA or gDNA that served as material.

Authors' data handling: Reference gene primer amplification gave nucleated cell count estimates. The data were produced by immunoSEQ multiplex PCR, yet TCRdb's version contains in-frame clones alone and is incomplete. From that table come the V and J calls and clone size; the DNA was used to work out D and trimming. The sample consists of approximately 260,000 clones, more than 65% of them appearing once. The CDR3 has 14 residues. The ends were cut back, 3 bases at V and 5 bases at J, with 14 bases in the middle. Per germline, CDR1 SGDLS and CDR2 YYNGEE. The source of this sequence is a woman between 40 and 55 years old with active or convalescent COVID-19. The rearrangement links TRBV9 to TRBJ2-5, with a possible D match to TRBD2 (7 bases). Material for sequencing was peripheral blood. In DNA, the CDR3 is TGTGCCAGCAGCGAAGGGGGGGGACGGGAGACCCAGTACTTC. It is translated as CASSEGGGRETQYF.